This T cell receptor (beta chain) was identified in a study of blood T cell repertoires in COVID-19. Across the study: There were acute and convalescent COVID-19 samples, and they came from the United States, Italy and Spain.

In the authors' workflow: Amplification of reference gene primers provided the estimated nucleated cell counts. The table came from immunoSEQ multiplex PCR; TCRdb's copy has only in-frame clones and leaves some out. That table gives V, J and clone size, and the DNA gave D and trimming. Here the sample spans about 250,000 clones, 87% being singletons. The CDR3 has 12 amino acids. Deletions cut 0 bases from V and 12 bases from J, with 8 bases between. Germline V gene lookup returns CDR1 MNHEY and CDR2 SVGEGT. Sequencing was done on a sample of peripheral blood. This chain links TRBV6-2 or TRBV6-3 with TRBJ1-4, with D unclear. This receptor was identified in a man aged 18 to 30 with active or convalescent COVID-19. This chain's CDR3 is CASSYSNAELFF. DNA of the CDR3: TGTGCCAGCAGTTACTCGAACGCGGAACTGTTTTTT.